These 21 T cell receptor beta chains were sequenced from one sample in a study of T cell repertoires in cytomegalovirus infection. TCRdb reprocessed the reads via MiXCR and lists one record per CDR3 protein. In the table there are approximately 400,000 distinct CDR3 sequences, roughly 31% of which are singletons. The specimen was PBMCs. The receptors originated from a human donor in good health (CMV status not recorded). Some clones in this sample may be carry-over from other donors' samples.

As to this clonotype: A read error may account for a junction end that differs from germline. J is TRBJ2-4 and V is TRBV2; perhaps D is TRBD1 or TRBD2 (5 bases each). The CDR3 length is 15 residues. The V gene's germline CDR1 is SNHLY and CDR2 FYNNEI. As DNA, the CDR3 is TGTGCCAGCGGTGAAAACTGGGGGAATCAAAACATTCAGTACTTC. This encodes CASGENWGNQNIQYF.

The chain recombines TRBV7-6 with TRBJ2-7; TRBD2 is a possible D gene (5 bases). The V gene's germline CDR1 is SGHVS and CDR2 FNYEAQ. This CDR3 is 14 amino acids long. Trimming took 1 base from V and 4 from J, leaving 11 bases between them. CDR3 DNA sequence: TGTGCCAGCAGCTTAGAGGGAAGGAGGTACGAGCAGTACTTC. This encodes CASSLEGRRYEQYF.

This clonotype was seen repeatedly, ten times or more. The V and J genes are TRBV7-8 and TRBJ1-6; 10 nucleotides line up with TRBD1. The CDR3 extends over 16 amino acids. V lost 5 bases, J lost 7 bases, and 8 bases stayed unmatched. Germline V CDR1 and CDR2: SGHVS, FQNEAQ. Here the CDR3 DNA reads TGTGCCAGCAGCCATCTCCCGGGACAGGGGAATTCACCCCTCCACTTT. It yields the protein CASSHLPGQGNSPLHF.

This clonotype was counted ten times or more. The chain recombines TRBV28 with TRBJ2-3; D is unclear. There are 11 residues in the CDR3. The V gene's germline CDR1 is MDHEN and CDR2 SYDVKM. Trimming took off 4 bases at V and 7 bases at J, with 6 bases between the two ends. CDR3 loop: CASSSTHTQYF. CDR3 DNA sequence: TGTGCCAGCAGTTCCACCCATACGCAGTATTTT.

The table lists this clonotype with a few counts. The chain recombines TRBV10-2 with TRBJ1-2, with TRBD1 matching over 10 bases. The ends lost 7 bases at V and 5 bases at J; junction bases unmatched: 4. Germline V gene data show CDR1 as WSHSY and CDR2 as SAAADI. This CDR3 comprises 13 residues. The CDR3 here is CASTGTGDYGYTF. For the CDR3, the DNA is TGCGCCAGCACCGGGACAGGGGATTATGGCTACACCTTC.

Only a few counts were recorded for this clonotype. CDR3 nucleotides: TGTGCCAGCAGTTTTCGGGGTACCACTGAAGCTTTCTTT. Amino acid sequence: CASSFRGTTEAFF. This chain connects TRBV27 to TRBJ1-1; D not certain. This CDR3 contains 13 residues. V lost 3 bases and J 4 bases, leaving 9 bases between the germline ends. Per the germline V gene, CDR1 is MNHEY and CDR2 is SMNVEV (reference sequence).

The V and J genes are TRBV6-2 or TRBV6-3 and TRBJ2-7; TRBD1 aligns across 7 bases. The CDR3 contains 15 residues. Trimming took 2 bases from V and 5 from J; bases not matched to a gene: 9. Germline V lookup: CDR1 MNHEY, CDR2 SVGEGT. CDR3 nucleotide sequence: TGTGCCAGCAGTTACCAAATCGGGACAGCCAACGAGCAGTACTTC. Residues: CASSYQIGTANEQYF.

There are a few counts of this clonotype. The chain carries TRBV5-4 and TRBJ2-5, with 9 bases that match TRBD1. This CDR3 is 15 amino acids long. With 1 base clipped from V and 1 base from J, the junction kept 2 bases outside the gene matches. In germline, CDR1 is SGHNT, CDR2 YYREEE (reference sequence). This CDR3 reads CASSLIQGAQETQYF. In nucleotides, the CDR3 is TGTGCCAGCAGCTTGATACAGGGGGCCCAAGAGACCCAGTACTTC.

In its sample, this clonotype was seen a few times. This chain connects TRBV12-3 or TRBV12-4 to TRBJ1-1; 7 bases map to TRBD1. This CDR3 has 14 amino acids. The J segment lost 4 bases and the V segment lost 8 bases, leaving 10 bases of the junction unmatched. CDR3 loop: CASERTGHTTEAFF. As DNA, the CDR3 is TGTGCCAGCGAGAGGACAGGTCACACCACTGAAGCTTTCTTT.

Points on this clonotype: Since the CDR3 does not end with the conserved phenylalanine or tryptophan, this likely comes from a read error. This rearrangement joins TRBV6-1 to TRBJ2-7; 7 bases are shared with TRBD1. Germline CDR1 MNHNS, CDR2 SASEGT. V was clipped by 9 bases and J by 0 bases; unmatched bases: 8. This CDR3 region has 14 residues. CDR3 DNA sequence: TGTGCCAGAAGTTTCCGGGACAGCTCCTACGAGCAGTACTTA. Translation gives CARSFRDSSYEQYL.

This rearrangement joins TRBV12-3 or TRBV12-4 to TRBJ2-7; 7 positions agree with TRBD1. Unmatched junction bases numbered 8, after V lost 3 bases and J lost 0 bases. This CDR3 is 16 amino acids long. CDR3 sequence: CASSFGGQTSSYEQYF. CDR3 DNA sequence: TGTGCCAGCAGTTTTGGGGGACAGACAAGCTCCTACGAGCAGTACTTC.

This clonotype was seen many times. The chain employs TRBV7-8 and TRBJ2-1; D possibly matches TRBD1 or TRBD2 (5 bases each). Between the trimmed V and J ends, which lost 0 bases and 9 bases, there was a span of 18 bases. The CDR3 has 16 residues. Germline CDR1 and CDR2: SGHVS and FQNEAQ. The CDR3 here is CASSLALGSVGVEQFF. The CDR3 nucleotides read TGTGCCAGCAGCTTAGCGCTTGGTAGCGTGGGGGTTGAGCAGTTCTTC.

This sequence joins TRBV6-2 or TRBV6-3 and TRBJ2-7, with TRBD2 as a possible D gene (5 bases). The CDR3 is 13 residues long. CDR1 is MNHEY, CDR2 SVGEGT, per germline. The V and J ends lost 10 bases and 0 bases respectively, with 13 bases between them. CDR3 sequence (DNA): TGTGCCAACGTGAGGAGGCACTCCTACGAGCAGTACTTC. Protein sequence: CANVRRHSYEQYF.

This clonotype was detected a few times. V and J are TRBV30 and TRBJ2-3; D could derive from TRBD1 or TRBD2 (6 bases each). The CDR3 extends over 15 amino acids. Germline assignment: CDR1 GTSNPN and CDR2 SVGIG (reference sequence). V was shortened by 4 bases and J by 0 bases, with 14 bases between the two germline ends. The CDR3 is CAWTRGTTSTDTQYF. CDR3 coding DNA: TGTGCCTGGACCCGGGGGACAACGAGCACAGATACGCAGTATTTT.

J is TRBJ2-1 and V is TRBV10-3; 8 nucleotides line up with TRBD2. The length of the CDR3 is 16 residues. The V gene end was trimmed by 0 bases and the J gene end by 3 bases; junction bases not matched to a gene: 4. CDR1 is ENHRY, CDR2 SYGVKD, per germline. The CDR3 sequence is CAISESGGANYNEQFF. CDR3 nucleotide sequence: TGTGCCATCAGTGAGTCCGGGGGGGCTAACTACAATGAGCAGTTCTTC.

The J gene is TRBJ2-1, the V gene TRBV19; the match to TRBD2 covers 7 bases. V lost 3 bases, J lost 3 bases, and 8 bases stayed unmatched. The CDR3 sequence is 16 residues long. Germline-derived CDR1 and CDR2 are LNHDA and SQIVND (reference sequence). The CDR3 DNA reads as TGTGCCAGTAGTATTTGGGGGGGGAACAACTACAATGAGCAGTTCTTC. Residues: CASSIWGGNNYNEQFF.

This clonotype was found a few times. The chain links TRBV4-1 to TRBJ1-4; no clear D. This CDR3 spans 16 amino acids. Trimming pared 7 bases from V and 5 bases from J, leaving 20 bases between. The germline V gene encodes CDR1 MGHRA and CDR2 YSYEKL. CDR3 in amino acids: CASTIRAGQANEKLFF. The CDR3 DNA follows: TGCGCCAGCACCATTCGGGCCGGCCAGGCGAATGAAAAACTGTTTTTT.

On this clonotype: This sequence may be a read error, since a much larger clone differs from it by one base. Likely a read error: the CDR3 ends without its conserved phenylalanine or tryptophan. The chain links TRBV7-9 to TRBJ1-6; tentatively, D is TRBD1 (5 bases). The germline CDR1 and CDR2 sequences are SEHNR and FQNEAQ (reference sequence). The CDR3 has 13 amino acids. For the CDR3, the DNA is TGTGCTAGCAGCTTAGACAGCAATTCACCCCTCCACTGT. Protein: CASSLDSNSPLHC.

This clonotype has ten or more counts. The chain has TRBV11-2 and TRBJ1-5; D perhaps matches TRBD1 (5 bases). This CDR3 has 15 amino acids. Germline V gene sequence: CDR1 SGHAT, CDR2 FQNNGV. V dropped 5 bases and J dropped 2 bases, with 13 bases sitting between them. The CDR3: CASSPDSLGNQPQHF. CDR3 bases: TGTGCCAGCAGCCCCGACAGTCTGGGCAATCAGCCCCAGCATTTT. Variable domain in full (rest from reference TRBV11-2 and TRBJ1-5): EAGVAQSPRYKIIEKRQSVAFWCNPISGHATLYWYQQILGQGPKLLIQFQNNGVVDDSQLPKDRFSAERLKGVDSTLKIQPAKLEDSAVYLCASSPDSLGNQPQHFGDGTRLSIL.

This clonotype was detected many times. The CDR3 is CASSLEAGDNGELFF. The CDR3 bases are TGTGCCAGCAGCTTAGAGGCAGGGGATAACGGGGAGCTGTTTTTT. V is TRBV7-7 and J is TRBJ2-2, with D possibly TRBD1 on 6 matching bases. CDR3 size: 15 residues. CDR1 is SSHAT and CDR2 is FNYEAQ in the germline V gene (reference sequence). Trimming took 1 base from V and 7 from J, leaving 13 bases between them. The entire variable domain, with the rest obtained from reference TRBV7-7 and TRBJ2-2, is as follows: GAGVSQSPRYKVTKRGQDVTLRCDPISSHATLYWYQQALGQGPEFLTYFNYEAQPDKSGLPSDRFSAERPEGSISTLTIQRTEQRDSAMYRCASSLEAGDNGELFFGEGSRLTVL.

J is TRBJ2-1 and V is TRBV29-1; 14 positions match TRBD2. The V gene's germline CDR1 is SQVTM and CDR2 ANQGSEA. This CDR3 comprises 16 residues. V gave up 2 bases and J gave up 8 bases; unmatched junction bases: 8. This CDR3 is CSVEFRLAGGPDEQFF. The CDR3 nucleotides are TGCAGCGTTGAATTCCGACTAGCGGGGGGGCCGGATGAGCAGTTCTTC.